This T cell receptor beta chain was captured by sequencing in a study of tumor-infiltrating lymphocytes in oesophageal squamous cell carcinoma. Looked up from germline, CDR1 is SGHTA and CDR2 is FQGNSA. The CDR3 contains 12 residues. This clonotype was seen more than once but under ten times. The junction departs from germline at one end; a sequencing error may be responsible. From the PCR reads, TCRdb called clonotypes with MiXCR, one entry per CDR3 protein. The data contain some 21,000 distinct CDR3 sequences, roughly two fifths of them seen just once; the ten biggest clones take up about 14%. The sample comprised normal esophageal tissue next to the tumor. The clonotype was recovered from a male donor with esophageal squamous cell carcinoma. The chain carries TRBV7-2 and TRBJ2-3; 10 nucleotides match TRBD1. CDR3 bases: TGTGCCAGCAGCTTAGGGGGGACAGGGGACAACTTC. Amino acids: CASSLGGTGDNF.